A selection of T cell receptor beta chains follows, all from one sample in a study of blood T cell repertoires in COVID-19. Sequencing used immunoSEQ multiplex PCR; TCRdb keeps in-frame clones, though not all of them. Among 150,000 to 200,000 clones listed, approximately 87% were seen once. Sequencing was carried out using peripheral blood. These TCRs come from a woman in her sixties or seventies with COVID-19, enrolled during active disease. Both conserved end residues are part of each CDR3. D genes are given only for firm matches. Some rows mark clone size as missing; the rest say once, few, many or name a class of expanded clone.

>-|TRBJ1-2|TRBV19|once
CASSDTGYYGYTF
TGTGCCAGTAGTGACACAGGGTACTATGGCTACACCTTC
>-|TRBJ1-1|TRBV28|-
CASSAPRGGPNTEAFF
TGTGCCAGCAGTGCCCCGAGGGGGGGACCGAACACTGAAGCTTTCTTT
>TRBD2|TRBJ2-5|TRBV2|-
CASSTTSGVQETQYF
TGTGCCAGCAGTACAACTAGCGGGGTCCAAGAGACCCAGTACTTC
>TRBD2|TRBJ2-7|TRBV15|-
CATSRDRTSGEQYF
TGTGCCACCAGCAGAGATCGGACTAGCGGCGAGCAGTACTTC
>-|TRBJ2-2|TRBV19|-
CASSLTGELFF
TGTGCCAGTAGCCTTACCGGGGAGCTGTTTTTT
>TRBD1|TRBJ2-1|TRBV2|-
CASIGYPGQDYNEQFF
TGTGCCAGCATAGGCTACCCGGGACAGGACTACAATGAGCAGTTCTTC
>TRBD1|TRBJ2-7|TRBV6-5|-
CASKPTGDSYEQYF
TGTGCCAGCAAACCGACAGGGGACTCCTACGAGCAGTACTTC
>-|TRBJ1-2|TRBV28|-
CASSLSRGASVYGYTF
TGTGCCAGCAGTTTATCGCGGGGCGCATCGGTCTATGGCTACACCTTC
>TRBD1|TRBJ1-1|TRBV9|-
CASSPGQGQGGRNTEAFF
TGTGCCAGCAGCCCGGGACAGGGACAGGGGGGCCGGAACACTGAAGCTTTCTTT
>-|TRBJ2-6|TRBV24-1|-
CATSAAGKRSGANVLTF
TGTGCCACCAGTGCGGCAGGGAAACGTTCCGGGGCCAACGTCCTGACTTTC
>-|TRBJ2-7|TRBV28|few
CASSSIRQGNYEQYF
TGTGCCAGCAGCTCGATTCGACAAGGAAACTACGAGCAGTACTTC
>-|TRBJ1-6|TRBV12-3/TRBV12-4|once
CASSLNGDSPLHF
TGTGCCAGCAGTTTGAACGGGGATTCACCCCTCCACTTT
>TRBD1|TRBJ1-6|TRBV29-1|-
CSVGGTGGSPLHF
TGCAGCGTTGGCGGGACAGGGGGCTCACCCCTCCACTTT
>-|TRBJ1-3|TRBV6-5|-
CASSPGTSGNTIYF
TGTGCCAGCAGTCCCGGGACTTCTGGAAACACCATATATTTT
>TRBD1|TRBJ1-1|TRBV28|-
CATGTGETEAFF
TGTGCCACCGGGACAGGGGAGACTGAAGCTTTCTTT
>-|TRBJ2-7|TRBV27|few
CASSLLGQGGGEQYF
TGTGCCAGCAGTTTATTGGGGCAGGGAGGAGGCGAGCAGTACTTC
>-|TRBJ2-5|TRBV3-1/TRBV3-2|-
CASSHDVLQAQYF
TGTGCCAGCAGCCACGACGTTCTGCAGGCCCAGTACTTC
>TRBD1|TRBJ2-7|TRBV9|-
CASSATGGRYEQYF
TGTGCCAGCAGCGCGACAGGGGGCCGCTACGAGCAGTACTTC
>TRBD1|TRBJ1-6|TRBV19|-
CASSAPDRDNSPLHF
TGTGCCAGTAGCGCACCGGACAGGGATAATTCACCCCTCCACTTT
>-|TRBJ2-3|TRBV3-1/TRBV3-2|-
CASSQTGTQYF
TGTGCCAGCAGCCAAACAGGTACGCAGTATTTT
>-|TRBJ1-2|TRBV20-1|-
CSATPDSYYTF
TGCAGTGCTACCCCGGACAGCTACTACACCTTC
>TRBD1|TRBJ1-6|TRBV19|once
CASSPGTGARNNSPLHF
TGTGCCAGTAGTCCCGGGACAGGGGCTAGGAATAATTCACCCCTCCACTTT
>-|TRBJ1-1|TRBV6-5|-
CASSSKFQGNTEAFF
TGTGCCAGCAGTTCGAAATTCCAGGGGAACACTGAAGCTTTCTTT
>TRBD1|TRBJ1-5|TRBV19|-
CATTTGFWQTNNQPQHF
TGTGCCACCACGACAGGGTTTTGGCAAACCAACAATCAGCCCCAGCATTTT
>TRBD1|TRBJ1-1|TRBV7-3|-
CASSLIRQGRTEAFF
TGTGCCAGCAGCCTCATTCGACAGGGGAGGACTGAAGCTTTCTTT
>-|TRBJ2-4|TRBV7-2|-
CASSSYPGIQYF
TGTGCCAGCAGCTCCTATCCTGGCATTCAGTACTTC
>-|TRBJ2-3|TRBV3-1/TRBV3-2|-
CASSQGPPGTSTDTQYF
TGTGCCAGCAGCCAAGGCCCACCAGGGACAAGCACAGATACGCAGTATTTT
>-|TRBJ1-1|TRBV28|-
CASLMNTEAFF
TGTGCCAGTCTAATGAACACTGAAGCTTTCTTT
>TRBD1|TRBJ1-5|TRBV7-9|-
CASSSGTGDGNQPQHF
TGTGCCAGCAGCTCAGGGACAGGGGATGGAAATCAGCCCCAGCATTTT
>-|TRBJ1-5|TRBV28|once
CASSLSAGLVDQPQHF
TGTGCCAGCAGTTTAAGTGCAGGGCTCGTTGATCAGCCCCAGCATTTT
>-|TRBJ2-7|TRBV12-3/TRBV12-4|-
CASSSYYEQYF
TGTGCCAGCAGTTCGTACTACGAGCAGTACTTC
>-|TRBJ1-2|TRBV9|-
CASSVGGADGYTF
TGTGCCAGCAGCGTCGGGGGGGCGGATGGCTACACCTTC
>-|TRBJ2-3|TRBV5-6|few
CASSLGLDTQYF
TGTGCCAGCAGCTTGGGGCTAGATACGCAGTATTTT
>TRBD1|TRBJ1-2|TRBV5-1|once
CASSLGQGRDGYTF
TGCGCCAGCAGCCTGGGACAGGGGCGGGATGGCTACACCTTC
>-|TRBJ2-6|TRBV6-2/TRBV6-3|-
CASSVASGANVLTF
TGTGCCAGCAGTGTAGCCTCTGGGGCCAACGTCCTGACTTTC
>-|TRBJ1-2|TRBV18|-
CASSPSGAGNGYTF
TGTGCCAGCTCACCATCCGGGGCGGGGAACGGCTACACCTTC
>TRBD2|TRBJ2-3|TRBV12-5|-
CASGLVYFGGRWTDTQYF
TGTGCTAGTGGTTTGGTATACTTCGGGGGGAGGTGGACAGATACGCAGTATTTT
>-|TRBJ1-2|TRBV28|-
CASSPDMVLYGYTF
TGTGCCAGCAGCCCAGACATGGTTCTCTATGGCTACACCTTC
>-|TRBJ2-5|TRBV2|-
CASRRRAPQETQYF
TGTGCCAGCAGAAGGAGGGCCCCGCAAGAGACCCAGTACTTC
>-|TRBJ1-6|TRBV28|-
CASTRESPLHF
TGTGCCAGCACCCGGGAGTCACCCCTCCACTTT
>-|TRBJ1-4|TRBV25-1|-
CASSPRPNEKLFF
TGTGCCAGCAGCCCTAGGCCTAATGAAAAACTGTTTTTT
>-|TRBJ1-2|TRBV6-5|-
CASRPDGNPRGYTF
TGTGCCAGCAGACCTGACGGTAATCCTAGGGGCTACACCTTC
>-|TRBJ2-7|TRBV19|-
CASSIRGGYEQYF
TGTGCCAGTAGTATTCGGGGAGGCTACGAGCAGTACTTC
>-|TRBJ1-6|TRBV29-1|few
CSVAGTQDSPLHF
TGCAGCGTTGCCGGGACACAGGATTCACCCCTCCACTTT
>-|TRBJ1-6|TRBV29-1|-
CSVGDIGSPLHF
TGCAGCGTTGGGGACATTGGTTCACCCCTCCACTTT
>TRBD1|TRBJ2-6|TRBV11-2|-
CASSLDRDRRGIPGANVLTF
TGTGCCAGCAGCTTAGATCGGGACAGGCGCGGTATTCCTGGGGCCAACGTCCTGACTTTC
>TRBD1|TRBJ2-2|TRBV5-1|-
CASSLGDRSNTGELFF
TGCGCCAGCAGCTTGGGGGACAGGTCGAACACCGGGGAGCTGTTTTTT
>-|TRBJ1-6|TRBV7-2|-
CASTPERGNSPLHF
TGTGCCAGCACCCCAGAAAGGGGCAATTCACCCCTCCACTTT
>-|TRBJ1-4|TRBV19|few
CASSIGLSGNEKLFF
TGTGCCAGTAGTATCGGTTTGTCAGGGAATGAAAAACTGTTTTTT
>TRBD1|TRBJ2-7|TRBV28|once
CASSSFDRGPVTYEQYF
TGTGCCAGCAGTTCCTTCGACAGGGGGCCCGTTACCTACGAGCAGTACTTC
>-|TRBJ2-3|TRBV5-8|-
CASSTYSDTQYF
TGTGCCAGCAGCACATATTCTGATACGCAGTATTTT
>-|TRBJ2-3|TRBV2|-
CASSGLAKVADTQYF
TGTGCCAGCAGTGGGCTAGCGAAGGTCGCAGATACGCAGTATTTT
>TRBD1|TRBJ1-2|TRBV7-2|once
CASSLATGTNYGYTF
TGTGCCAGCAGCTTAGCGACAGGGACTAACTATGGCTACACCTTC
>TRBD1|TRBJ1-2|TRBV7-2|once
CASSLPPQGAYGYTF
TGTGCCAGCAGCTTACCGCCTCAGGGGGCGTATGGCTACACCTTC